What follows are 2 T cell receptor beta chains derived from one specimen sequenced in a study of blood T cell repertoires in COVID-19. Clones were read by immunoSEQ multiplex PCR, and TCRdb kept only the in-frame ones, dropping some. The sample holds about 160,000 clones, approximately 86% seen once. The material sequenced was PBMCs or T cells enriched from blood (not recorded which). The receptors were gathered from a man aged 55 to 70 who had recovered from COVID-19.

V and J are TRBV27 and TRBJ2-7; TRBD1 aligns across 8 bases. CDR1 is MNHEY, CDR2 SMNVEV, per germline (reference sequence). The CDR3 extends over 15 amino acids. V lost 4 bases to trimming and J lost 4 bases; unmatched junction nucleotides: 9. CDR3 sequence (DNA): TGTGCCAGCAGTTACTCCGGGACAGGTAGTTACGAGCAGTACTTC. Encoded protein: CASSYSGTGSYEQYF.

The rearrangement joins TRBV7-9 to TRBJ2-7; TRBD2 agrees at 7 bases. The germline V gene encodes CDR1 SEHNR and CDR2 FQNEAQ (reference sequence). There are 13 residues in the CDR3. J lost 4 bases, V lost 5 bases, and 5 bases had no gene match. The CDR3 DNA is TGTGCCAGCAGCACCAGCGGGATTTACGAGCAGTACTTC. Translation: CASSTSGIYEQYF.